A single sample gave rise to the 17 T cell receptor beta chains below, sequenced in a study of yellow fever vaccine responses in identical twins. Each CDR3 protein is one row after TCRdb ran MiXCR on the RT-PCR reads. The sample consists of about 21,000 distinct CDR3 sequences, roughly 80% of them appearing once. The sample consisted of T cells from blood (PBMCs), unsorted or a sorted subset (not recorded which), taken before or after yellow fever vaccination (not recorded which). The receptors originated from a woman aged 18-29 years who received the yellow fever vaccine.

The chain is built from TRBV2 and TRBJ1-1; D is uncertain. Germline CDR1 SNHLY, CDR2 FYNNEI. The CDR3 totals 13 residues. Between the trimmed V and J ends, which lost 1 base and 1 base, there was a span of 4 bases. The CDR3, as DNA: TGTGCCAGCAGTGAAGAGCAGAACACTGAAGCTTTCTTT. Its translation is CASSEEQNTEAFF.

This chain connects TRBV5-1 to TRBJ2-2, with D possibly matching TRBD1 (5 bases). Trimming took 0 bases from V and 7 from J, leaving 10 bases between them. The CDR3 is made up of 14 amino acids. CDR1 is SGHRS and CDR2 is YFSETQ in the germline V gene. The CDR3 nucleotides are TGCGCCAGCAGCTTGGAAGGGGTCAGCGGGGAGCTGTTTTTT. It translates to CASSLEGVSGELFF.

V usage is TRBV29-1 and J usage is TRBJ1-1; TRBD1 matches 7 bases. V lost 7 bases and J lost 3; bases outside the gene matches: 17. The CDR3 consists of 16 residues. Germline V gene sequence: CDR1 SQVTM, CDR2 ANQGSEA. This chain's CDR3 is CSAVPRQGAIHTEAFF. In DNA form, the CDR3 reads TGCAGCGCTGTCCCCCGACAGGGAGCTATCCACACTGAAGCTTTCTTT.

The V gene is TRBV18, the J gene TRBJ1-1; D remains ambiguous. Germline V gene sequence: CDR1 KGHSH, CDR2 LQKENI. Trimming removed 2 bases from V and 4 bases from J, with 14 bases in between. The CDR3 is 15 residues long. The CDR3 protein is CASSPFDSQLTEAFF. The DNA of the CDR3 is TGTGCCAGCTCACCATTCGATTCTCAGCTCACTGAAGCTTTCTTT. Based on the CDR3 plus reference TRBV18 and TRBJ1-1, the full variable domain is NAGVMQNPRHLVRRRGQEARLRCSPMKGHSHVYWYRQLPEEGLKFMVYLQKENIIDESGMPKERFSAEFPKEGPSILRIQQVVRGDSAAYFCASSPFDSQLTEAFFGQGTRLTVV.

The CDR3: CASMGEESYNEQFF. The CDR3 DNA reads as TGTGCCAGTATGGGCGAAGAATCCTACAATGAGCAGTTCTTC. V gene TRBV19 combines with J gene TRBJ2-1, with D hard to call. Trimming took off 7 bases at V and 1 base at J, with 11 bases between the two ends. Germline CDR1 is LNHDA and CDR2 is SQIVND (reference sequence). The CDR3 totals 14 residues. Full variable domain (outside the CDR3, taken from reference TRBV19 and TRBJ2-1): DGGITQSPKYLFRKEGQNVTLSCEQNLNHDAMYWYRQDPGQGLRLIYYSQIVNDFQKGDIAEGYSVSREKKESFPLTVTSAQKNPTAFYLCASMGEESYNEQFFGPGTRLTVL.

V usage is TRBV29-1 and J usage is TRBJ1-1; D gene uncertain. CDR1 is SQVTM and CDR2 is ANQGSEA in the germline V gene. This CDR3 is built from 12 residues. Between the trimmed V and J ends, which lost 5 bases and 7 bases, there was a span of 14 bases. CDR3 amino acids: CSVHLLGVEAFF. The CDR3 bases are TGCAGCGTTCACCTCTTAGGTGTTGAAGCTTTCTTT.

Written as DNA, the CDR3 is TGTGCCAGCAGTATAACGACTAGCGGGAGAAGGGATGAGCAGTTCTTC. This codes for CASSITTSGRRDEQFF. The chain couples TRBV7-3 to TRBJ2-1; 12 positions match TRBD2. Germline V gene data show CDR1 as SGHTA and CDR2 as FQGTGA. The V segment lost 6 bases and the J segment 8 bases; nucleotides outside the gene matches: 11. CDR3 length equals 16 residues.

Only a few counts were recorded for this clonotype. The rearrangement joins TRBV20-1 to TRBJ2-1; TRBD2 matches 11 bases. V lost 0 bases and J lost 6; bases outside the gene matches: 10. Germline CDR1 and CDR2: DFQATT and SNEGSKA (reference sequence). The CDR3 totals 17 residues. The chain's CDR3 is CSARDPAVAGGSNEQFF. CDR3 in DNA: TGCAGTGCTAGAGATCCCGCAGTAGCGGGGGGGTCCAATGAGCAGTTCTTC.

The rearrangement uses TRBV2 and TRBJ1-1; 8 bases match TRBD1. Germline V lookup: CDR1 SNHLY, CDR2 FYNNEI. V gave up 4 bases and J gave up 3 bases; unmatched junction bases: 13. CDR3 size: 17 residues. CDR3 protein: CASSGYAAGRGHTEAFF. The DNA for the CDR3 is TGTGCCAGCAGTGGTTACGCCGCTGGCAGGGGGCACACTGAAGCTTTCTTT.

For the CDR3, the DNA is TGCGCCAGCAGCTTGGGACTCCCGGTCAGGGATGAGCAGTTCTTC. This sequence encodes CASSLGLPVRDEQFF. The V and J genes are TRBV5-1 and TRBJ2-1, with a weak D call TRBD1 (5 bases). Germline CDR1 SGHRS, CDR2 YFSETQ. V was trimmed by 0 bases and J by 8 bases, leaving 15 bases between them. CDR3 length: 15 amino acids.

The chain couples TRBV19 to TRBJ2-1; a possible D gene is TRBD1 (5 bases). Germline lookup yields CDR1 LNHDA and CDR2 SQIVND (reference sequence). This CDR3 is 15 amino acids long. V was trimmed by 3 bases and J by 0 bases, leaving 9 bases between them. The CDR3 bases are TGTGCCAGTAGTATGACAGAGAGCTCCTACAATGAGCAGTTCTTC. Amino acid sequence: CASSMTESSYNEQFF. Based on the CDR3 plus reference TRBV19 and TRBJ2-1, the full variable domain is DGGITQSPKYLFRKEGQNVTLSCEQNLNHDAMYWYRQDPGQGLRLIYYSQIVNDFQKGDIAEGYSVSREKKESFPLTVTSAQKNPTAFYLCASSMTESSYNEQFFGPGTRLTVL.

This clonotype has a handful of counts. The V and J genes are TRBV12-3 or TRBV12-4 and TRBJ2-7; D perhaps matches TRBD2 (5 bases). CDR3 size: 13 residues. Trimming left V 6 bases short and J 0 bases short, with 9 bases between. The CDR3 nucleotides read TGTGCCAGCAGGGAAGGGAGCTCCTACGAGCAGTACTTC. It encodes CASREGSSYEQYF.

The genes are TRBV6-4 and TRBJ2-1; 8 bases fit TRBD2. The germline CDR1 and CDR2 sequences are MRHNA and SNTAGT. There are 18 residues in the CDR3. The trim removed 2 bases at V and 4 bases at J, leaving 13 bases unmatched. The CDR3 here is CASSDHGVVAGKYNEQFF. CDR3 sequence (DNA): TGTGCCAGCAGTGACCACGGGGTAGTAGCGGGGAAATACAATGAGCAGTTCTTC.

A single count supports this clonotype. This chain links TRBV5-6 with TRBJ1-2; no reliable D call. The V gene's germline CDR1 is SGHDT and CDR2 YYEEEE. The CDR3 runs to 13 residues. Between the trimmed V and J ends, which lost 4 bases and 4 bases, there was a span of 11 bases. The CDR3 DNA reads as TGTGCCAGCAGCGTCAGGACGCCCTATGGCTACACCTTC. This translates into CASSVRTPYGYTF.

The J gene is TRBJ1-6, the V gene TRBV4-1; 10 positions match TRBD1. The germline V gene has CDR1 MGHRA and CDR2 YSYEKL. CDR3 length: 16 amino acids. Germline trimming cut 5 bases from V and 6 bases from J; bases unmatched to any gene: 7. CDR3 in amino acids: CASSDPGTGVNSPLHF. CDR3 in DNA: TGCGCCAGCAGCGACCCCGGGACAGGGGTTAATTCACCCCTCCACTTT.

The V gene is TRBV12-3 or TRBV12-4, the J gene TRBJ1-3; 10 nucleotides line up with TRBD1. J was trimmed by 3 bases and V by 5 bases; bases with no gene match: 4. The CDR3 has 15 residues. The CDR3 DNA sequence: TGTGCCAGCAGTCCCTGGGACAGGGGTGGAAACACCATATATTTT. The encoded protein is CASSPWDRGGNTIYF.

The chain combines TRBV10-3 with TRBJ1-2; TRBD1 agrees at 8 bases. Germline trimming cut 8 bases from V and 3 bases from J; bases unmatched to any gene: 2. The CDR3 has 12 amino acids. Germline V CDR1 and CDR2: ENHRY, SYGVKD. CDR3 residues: CAIAGGDYGYTF. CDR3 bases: TGTGCCATCGCAGGGGGCGACTATGGCTACACCTTC.